The rows below give T cell receptor beta chains drawn from one sample of a study of blood T cell repertoires in COVID-19. Assay: immunoSEQ multiplex PCR; the TCRdb copy retains only in-frame clones and omits some. The table includes around 63,000 clones, 88% detected once. The material sequenced was peripheral blood. These receptors were obtained from a woman of 80 years or more with active COVID-19. Both conserved end residues are part of each CDR3. The order of the fields is D gene, V gene, clone size, J gene, CDR3 protein, CDR3 DNA. A D gene is named only where the DNA matches it firmly. Expanded clones are given a class, and other clones once, few, many or no size at all.

D: NA
V: TRBV6-5
size: NA
J: TRBJ1-5
CDR3: CASSPYWNQPQHF
DNA: TGTGCCAGCAGCCCATACTGGAATCAGCCCCAGCATTTT

D: TRBD1
V: TRBV9
size: once
J: TRBJ2-1
CDR3: CASSVGQGAGSNEQFF
DNA: TGTGCCAGCAGCGTCGGACAGGGGGCAGGCTCGAATGAGCAGTTCTTC

D: TRBD2
V: TRBV4-1
size: NA
J: TRBJ2-3
CDR3: CASSHPGGPDTQYF
DNA: TGCGCCAGCAGCCACCCGGGGGGGCCGGATACGCAGTATTTT

D: TRBD2
V: TRBV7-2
size: NA
J: TRBJ2-1
CDR3: CASSRRTSGISNEQFF
DNA: TGTGCCAGCAGCCGCCGGACTAGCGGGATATCAAATGAGCAGTTCTTC

D: TRBD1
V: TRBV7-9
size: few
J: TRBJ1-1
CDR3: CASSPNRQGEAFF
DNA: TGTGCCAGCAGCCCCAATCGACAGGGAGAAGCTTTCTTT

D: NA
V: TRBV24-1
size: NA
J: TRBJ2-1
CDR3: CATSDRPGNEQFF
DNA: TGTGCCACCAGTGATCGTCCAGGGAATGAGCAGTTCTTC

D: TRBD2
V: TRBV7-8
size: few
J: TRBJ2-2
CDR3: CASSLRLAGAVTGELFF
DNA: TGTGCCAGCAGCTTAAGACTAGCGGGGGCGGTTACCGGGGAGCTGTTTTTT

D: NA
V: TRBV6-5
size: NA
J: TRBJ1-5
CDR3: CASSPQGVGNQPQHF
DNA: TGTGCCAGCAGCCCACAGGGTGTGGGCAATCAGCCCCAGCATTTT

D: TRBD1
V: TRBV4-1
size: NA
J: TRBJ2-5
CDR3: CASSQAPGQDPPRTQYF
DNA: TGCGCCAGCAGCCAAGCCCCGGGACAGGACCCTCCTCGGACCCAGTACTTC

D: TRBD1
V: TRBV7-9
size: NA
J: TRBJ2-1
CDR3: CASSLGQGRNEQFF
DNA: TGTGCCAGCAGCTTAGGACAGGGGAGAAATGAGCAGTTCTTC

D: NA
V: TRBV5-1
size: once
J: TRBJ2-1
CDR3: CASSLAEGHEQFF
DNA: TGCGCCAGCAGCTTGGCGGAGGGCCATGAGCAGTTCTTC

D: NA
V: TRBV6-5
size: NA
J: TRBJ2-5
CDR3: CASASTISQETQYF
DNA: TGTGCCAGCGCTAGCACAATCTCCCAAGAGACCCAGTACTTC

D: NA
V: TRBV9
size: NA
J: TRBJ1-2
CDR3: CASSARGETPYGYTF
DNA: TGTGCCAGCAGCGCCCGAGGAGAAACCCCGTATGGCTACACCTTC

D: TRBD2
V: TRBV15
size: NA
J: TRBJ2-3
CDR3: CATSLRTSGEGYTQYF
DNA: TGTGCCACCAGCCTAAGGACTAGCGGGGAGGGGTATACGCAGTATTTT

D: TRBD1
V: TRBV6-5
size: NA
J: TRBJ1-1
CDR3: CASSYSAGGTEAFF
DNA: TGTGCCAGCAGTTACTCGGCAGGGGGCACTGAAGCTTTCTTT

D: TRBD2
V: TRBV9
size: NA
J: TRBJ2-3
CDR3: CASSVASGGVEQYF
DNA: TGTGCCAGCAGCGTAGCTAGCGGGGGGGTTGAGCAGTATTTT

D: TRBD1
V: TRBV28
size: many
J: TRBJ1-5
CDR3: CASGGGQGNQPQHF
DNA: TGTGCCAGCGGCGGGGGACAGGGGAATCAGCCCCAGCATTTT

D: TRBD2
V: TRBV2
size: NA
J: TRBJ2-2
CDR3: CASSEGLETGELFF
DNA: TGTGCCAGCAGTGAGGGACTAGAGACCGGGGAGCTGTTTTTT

D: NA
V: TRBV21-1
size: NA
J: TRBJ2-7
CDR3: CASSKAGDRGVEQYF
DNA: TGTGCCAGCAGCAAAGCGGGAGACAGGGGGGTCGAGCAGTACTTC

D: NA
V: TRBV29-1
size: NA
J: TRBJ1-1
CDR3: CSVERGGNTEAFF
DNA: TGCAGCGTTGAACGGGGGGGAAACACTGAAGCTTTCTTT

D: TRBD2
V: TRBV5-1
size: once
J: TRBJ2-1
CDR3: CASSLAGETSGLLSSYNEQFF
DNA: TGCGCCAGCAGCTTGGCCGGTGAGACTAGCGGACTTCTGAGCTCCTACAATGAGCAGTTCTTC

D: TRBD1
V: TRBV9
size: NA
J: TRBJ2-3
CDR3: CASSARGTVTDTQYF
DNA: TGTGCCAGCAGCGCGAGGGGGACAGTCACAGATACGCAGTATTTT

D: NA
V: TRBV9
size: NA
J: TRBJ2-3
CDR3: CASSLTSTDTQYF
DNA: TGTGCCAGCAGCCTGACTAGCACAGATACGCAGTATTTT

D: TRBD1
V: TRBV28
size: NA
J: TRBJ1-4
CDR3: CASSYGRGPPNEKLFF
DNA: TGTGCCAGCAGTTACGGCAGGGGGCCTCCTAATGAAAAACTGTTTTTT

D: NA
V: TRBV18
size: few
J: TRBJ1-5
CDR3: CASSPLPGGGNQPQHF
DNA: TGTGCCAGCTCACCACTCCCGGGCGGGGGCAATCAGCCCCAGCATTTT

D: TRBD1
V: TRBV19
size: NA
J: TRBJ2-3
CDR3: CASNMGQTDTQYF
DNA: TGTGCCAGTAACATGGGACAGACAGATACGCAGTATTTT

D: TRBD1
V: TRBV7-2
size: NA
J: TRBJ1-2
CDR3: CASSLGPGGRGYTF
DNA: TGTGCCAGCAGCTTAGGTCCAGGGGGCCGAGGCTACACCTTC

D: TRBD2
V: TRBV7-2
size: NA
J: TRBJ2-7
CDR3: CASTLGGGAGGLDEQYF
DNA: TGTGCCAGCACCCTCGGGGGTGGGGCGGGGGGCCTGGACGAGCAGTACTTC

D: TRBD1
V: TRBV2
size: few
J: TRBJ1-2
CDR3: CASSSGQGNYGYTF
DNA: TGTGCCAGCAGTTCGGGACAGGGGAACTATGGCTACACCTTC

D: NA
V: TRBV7-3
size: NA
J: TRBJ2-5
CDR3: CASSLNRDETQYF
DNA: TGTGCCAGCAGCTTAAACAGGGACGAGACCCAGTACTTC

D: TRBD1
V: TRBV6-1
size: NA
J: TRBJ2-7
CDR3: CASSGLRGRGPYEQYF
DNA: TGTGCCAGCAGTGGGTTGAGGGGGCGAGGCCCCTACGAGCAGTACTTC

D: TRBD1
V: TRBV7-9
size: NA
J: TRBJ1-2
CDR3: CASSSILGQGINYGYTF
DNA: TGTGCCAGCAGCTCCATCCTGGGACAGGGGATTAACTATGGCTACACCTTC

D: NA
V: TRBV4-2
size: NA
J: TRBJ1-2
CDR3: CASSQDQGYGYTF
DNA: TGTGCCAGCAGCCAAGATCAGGGGTATGGCTACACCTTC

D: NA
V: TRBV6-2/TRBV6-3
size: NA
J: TRBJ2-3
CDR3: CASSYEGVEGDTQYF
DNA: TGTGCCAGCAGTTACGAGGGGGTCGAGGGAGATACGCAGTATTTT

D: TRBD2
V: TRBV10-3
size: NA
J: TRBJ2-1
CDR3: CAISSSGGDNEQFF
DNA: TGTGCCATCAGTTCTAGCGGGGGTGACAATGAGCAGTTCTTC

D: NA
V: TRBV30
size: NA
J: TRBJ1-2
CDR3: CAWSPGNFYGYTF
DNA: TGTGCCTGGAGTCCGGGAAACTTCTATGGCTACACCTTC

D: TRBD2
V: TRBV6-2/TRBV6-3
size: NA
J: TRBJ2-7
CDR3: CASSPRTSGGIYEQYF
DNA: TGTGCCAGCAGTCCAAGGACTAGCGGGGGGATCTACGAGCAGTACTTC

D: NA
V: TRBV5-1
size: NA
J: TRBJ1-1
CDR3: CASSGQGNTEAFF
DNA: TGCGCCAGCAGTGGTCAGGGAAACACTGAAGCTTTCTTT

D: TRBD1
V: TRBV3-1/TRBV3-2
size: NA
J: TRBJ1-5
CDR3: CASSRAGGRQPQHF
DNA: TGTGCCAGCAGCCGGGCAGGGGGTCGTCAGCCCCAGCATTTT

D: TRBD2
V: TRBV15
size: NA
J: TRBJ2-3
CDR3: CATSRPSGGAYTQYF
DNA: TGTGCCACCAGCAGACCCAGCGGGGGGGCTTATACGCAGTATTTT